A single sample gave rise to the 15 T cell receptor beta chains below, sequenced in a study of cytomegalovirus exposure and HLA in healthy donors. It was with 60 Vbeta and 13 Jbeta primers that the PCR ran. Repertoires were generated with immunoSEQ multiplex PCR, while TCRdb's copy carries only in-frame clones and drops some. The table lists over 200,000 clones, 77% of them singletons. Sample: PBMCs. All receptors derive from a woman in her sixties in good health and CMV-seropositive.

This clone was recorded a few times. This sequence joins TRBV25-1 and TRBJ1-1; no clear D. The germline V gene has CDR1 MGHDK and CDR2 SYGVNS. V was clipped by 6 bases and J by 7 bases, with 15 bases between them. The CDR3 totals 13 residues. CDR3 sequence (DNA): TGTGCCAGCAGCAAAACCCCCCGCAGTGAAGCTTTCTTT. This sequence encodes CASSKTPRSEAFF. Drawing the rest from reference TRBV25-1 and TRBJ1-1, the complete variable domain is EADIYQTPRYLVIGTGKKITLECSQTMGHDKMYWYQQDPGMELHLIHYSYGVNSTEKGDLSSESTVSRIRTEHFPLTLESARPSHTSQYLCASSKTPRSEAFFGQGTRLTVV.

V is TRBV5-6 and J is TRBJ2-2; 11 nucleotides line up with TRBD2. There are 16 residues in the CDR3. With 2 bases clipped from V and 3 bases from J, the junction kept 3 bases outside the gene matches. CDR1 and CDR2 (germline): SGHDT, YYEEEE. The CDR3 sequence: CASSLRTSGYTGELFF. In nucleotides, the CDR3 is TGTGCCAGCAGCTTAAGGACTAGCGGGTACACCGGGGAGCTGTTTTTT.

The J gene is TRBJ2-1, the V gene TRBV7-9; a possible D gene is TRBD1 (5 bases). V lost 5 bases and J lost 0, with 17 bases in between. Germline CDR1 and CDR2: SEHNR and FQNEAQ (reference sequence). The length of the CDR3 is 17 residues. The CDR3: CASSPAPQGPSYNEQFF. The CDR3 DNA sequence: TGTGCCAGCAGCCCAGCCCCCCAGGGTCCCTCCTACAATGAGCAGTTCTTC.

With respect to this clone: The germline gene is not matched at one end of the junction; a read error may be the cause. Within the sample, other DNA sequences also encode this same CDR3. The CDR3 DNA sequence: TGTGCCAGCAGTTTAGGACAGGGGAACACTGAAGCTTTCTTT. Its protein is CASSLGQGNTEAFF. The chain links TRBV7-9 to TRBJ1-1; 8 bases fit TRBD1. The CDR3 covers 14 residues. Per the germline V gene, CDR1 is SEHNR and CDR2 is FQNEAQ (reference sequence).

This chain connects TRBV23-1 to TRBJ1-1; D is ambiguous. TRBV23-1 is an ORF; its function is uncertain. Between the trimmed V and J ends, which lost 8 bases and 5 bases, there was a span of 18 bases. The CDR3 consists of 14 residues. The DNA for the CDR3 is TGCGCCAGCCCTCGGGCGGAGGGAGGAACTGAAGCTTTCTTT. Translation gives CASPRAEGGTEAFF.

The count of this clone is one. This rearrangement joins TRBV6-5 to TRBJ2-3, with 8 nucleotides matching TRBD2. V lost 6 bases to trimming and J lost 2 bases; unmatched junction nucleotides: 4. CDR3 length equals 14 residues. Germline V gives CDR1 MNHEY, CDR2 SVGAGI. CDR3 sequence reads: CASSRTSLTDTQYF. CDR3 coding DNA: TGTGCCAGCAGCCGGACTAGCCTCACAGATACGCAGTATTTT.

This clone showed up just once. V and J are TRBV2 and TRBJ2-7; TRBD1 agrees at 7 bases. The CDR3 covers 14 residues. The ends lost 5 bases at V and 6 bases at J; junction bases unmatched: 10. The germline V gene has CDR1 SNHLY and CDR2 FYNNEI. This CDR3 is CASSLQGSRVEQYF. The CDR3 region has the DNA TGTGCCAGCAGTTTACAGGGGTCAAGAGTCGAGCAGTACTTC.

The chain joins TRBV7-8 to TRBJ1-3, with D possibly being TRBD1 (5 bases). V was pared by 5 bases and J by 0 bases, with 23 bases between. This CDR3 contains 19 residues. CDR1 and CDR2 from the germline V gene are SGHVS and FQNEAQ. This chain's CDR3 is CASSPKLAPGLLSGNTIYF. In DNA, the CDR3 is TGTGCCAGCAGCCCCAAGTTGGCCCCGGGACTCCTCTCTGGAAACACCATATATTTT.

In this sample, this clone turned up a few times. This chain links TRBV20-1 with TRBJ1-1; D remains unclear. Germline loops: CDR1 DFQATT, CDR2 SNEGSKA (reference sequence). This CDR3 is built from 11 residues. The germline V and J ends were trimmed by 4 bases and 3 bases, with 6 bases remaining between them. The CDR3 DNA reads TGCAGTGCTAAGAGTCACACTGAAGCTTTCTTT. Its translation is CSAKSHTEAFF.

CDR3 coding DNA: TGTGCCAGCAGCCAAACCCCCTATGAAGCTTTCTTT. It is translated as CASSQTPYEAFF. The chain recombines TRBV11-2 with TRBJ1-1; no firm D call. V lost 5 bases, J lost 7 bases, and 11 bases lay in between. The CDR3 has 12 amino acids. From germline, CDR1 is SGHAT and CDR2 FQNNGV.

This sequence joins TRBV29-1 and TRBJ2-1, with TRBD2 matching over 8 bases. Germline assignment: CDR1 SQVTM and CDR2 ANQGSEA. The CDR3 runs 14 residues. The trim removed 5 bases at V and 0 bases at J, leaving 3 bases unmatched. The CDR3 reads CSVKRGSSYNEQFF. CDR3 sequence (DNA): TGCAGCGTTAAGCGGGGGAGCTCCTACAATGAGCAGTTCTTC.

As DNA, the CDR3 is TGTGCCAGCAGCTTAGGGCTAGCACAAGAGACCCAGTACTTC. This encodes CASSLGLAQETQYF. The chain joins TRBV11-2 to TRBJ2-5; D might be TRBD2 (5 bases). The germline gives CDR1 SGHAT, CDR2 FQNNGV. Deletions cut 1 base from V and 2 bases from J, with 8 bases between. This CDR3 is 14 amino acids long.

The chain is built from TRBV18 and TRBJ2-7, with 11 nucleotides matching TRBD2. J gave up 7 bases and V 6 bases, and 8 bases lay outside the gene matches. The germline gives CDR1 KGHSH, CDR2 LQKENI. This CDR3 has 14 amino acids. The DNA for the CDR3 is TGTGCCAGCTCTCCGGGACTAGCGGATGGGGAGCAGTACTTC. Protein product: CASSPGLADGEQYF.

The chain carries TRBV5-1 and TRBJ1-2; D unresolved. With 4 bases removed from V and 2 bases from J, the gap between germline ends came to 12 bases. The CDR3 covers 14 residues. Looked up from germline, CDR1 is SGHRS and CDR2 is YFSETQ. CDR3 sequence: CASSPSRLNYGYTF. DNA for the CDR3: TGCGCCAGCAGCCCCTCCAGGCTCAACTATGGCTACACCTTC.

This chain links TRBV7-6 with TRBJ2-2; 8 bases agree with TRBD1. Germline V lookup: CDR1 SGHVS, CDR2 FNYEAQ. With 4 bases clipped from V and 4 bases from J, the junction kept 8 bases outside the gene matches. There are 16 residues in the CDR3. CDR3 loop: CASSWLQGATTGELFF. The CDR3 DNA follows: TGTGCCAGCAGCTGGCTCCAGGGGGCGACCACCGGGGAGCTGTTTTTT.